These 13 T cell receptor beta chains share one sample of origin, sequenced in a study of immune evolution from preneoplasia to lung adenocarcinoma. Assay: immunoSEQ multiplex PCR; the TCRdb copy retains only in-frame clones and omits some. The top ten clones hold around 3.2% of a sample with thousands of clones, about 86% of them seen once. The sample taken for sequencing was FFPE minimally invasive lung adenocarcinoma tissue. All receptors derive from a person aged 65 to 85 with lung adenocarcinoma.

V gene TRBV5-1 combines with J gene TRBJ1-4; tentatively, D is TRBD1 (6 bases). This CDR3 comprises 14 residues. CDR1 SGHRS and CDR2 YFSETQ come from the germline V gene. Trimming stripped 0 bases from V and 6 bases from J, with 9 bases between. This chain's CDR3 is CASSLAGADEKLFF. CDR3 DNA: TGCGCCAGCAGCTTGGCAGGGGCTGATGAAAAACTGTTTTTT. Drawing the rest from reference TRBV5-1 and TRBJ1-4, the complete variable domain is KAGVTQTPRYLIKTRGQQVTLSCSPISGHRSVSWYQQTPGQGLQFLFEYFSETQRNKGNFPGRFSGRQFSNSRSEMNVSTLELGDSALYLCASSLAGADEKLFFGSGTQLSVL.

The chain carries TRBV6-4 and TRBJ2-5, with D unclear. The CDR3 totals 12 residues. The V gene lost 11 bases and the J gene lost 3 bases, with 13 bases spanning the gap. Germline values: CDR1 MRHNA, CDR2 SNTAGT. CDR3: CAGPCWEETQYF. CDR3 nucleotides: TGTGCCGGACCTTGTTGGGAAGAGACCCAGTACTTC.

The chain recombines TRBV30 with TRBJ2-1; D possibly corresponds to TRBD1 (5 bases). Trimming removed 1 base at V and 4 bases at J, with 23 bases between. CDR1 is GTSNPN, CDR2 SVGIG, per germline (reference sequence). The CDR3 contains 18 residues. CDR3 DNA: TGTGCCTGGAGTGACAGGTTGGAGCTGTTTCGAAATTACAATGAGCAGTTCTTC. It encodes CAWSDRLELFRNYNEQFF.

This clone was observed a few times. The rearrangement links TRBV6-1 to TRBJ2-3, with 7 bases aligning to TRBD1. Germline CDR1 and CDR2: MNHNS and SASEGT. The CDR3 sequence is 13 residues long. V lost 6 bases and J lost 1; bases outside the gene matches: 1. The CDR3 loop is CASSGQGTDTQYF. CDR3 nucleotides: TGTGCCAGCAGCGGACAGGGCACAGATACGCAGTATTTT.

The V gene is TRBV7-9, the J gene TRBJ2-6; TRBD1 matches at 10 bases. Germline V CDR1 and CDR2: SEHNR, FQNEAQ (reference sequence). The CDR3 runs to 17 residues. The trim removed 4 bases at V and 3 bases at J, leaving 6 bases unmatched. The CDR3 DNA sequence: TGTGCCAGCAGCTCCGGACAGGGGGGTAGTGGGGCCAACGTCCTGACTTTC. Its protein product is CASSSGQGGSGANVLTF. Complete variable domain (other parts from reference TRBV7-9 and TRBJ2-6): DTGVSQNPRHKITKRGQNVTFRCDPISEHNRLYWYRQTLGQGPEFLTYFQNEAQLEKSRLLSDRFSAERPKGSFSTLEIQRTEQGDSAMYLCASSSGQGGSGANVLTFGAGSRLTVL.

A note on this clone: Compared with germline, one end of the junction differs, possibly owing to a read error. V gene TRBV25-1 combines with J gene TRBJ2-3, with 11 bases lining up with TRBD2. The CDR3 spans 14 residues. The germline V gene encodes CDR1 MGHDK and CDR2 SYGVNS. CDR3 DNA sequence: TGTGCCAGCAGTGACAAGCTAGCGGGGGGACCCCTCGGTTTT. Translated: CASSDKLAGGPLGF. The full variable domain, in which reference TRBV25-1 and TRBJ2-3 provide the parts outside the CDR3, is EADIYQTPRYLVIGTGKKITLECSQTMGHDKMYWYQQDPGMELHLIHYSYGVNSTEKGDLSSESTVSRIRTEHFPLTLESARPSHTSQYLCASSDKLAGGPLGFGPGTRLTVL.

The rearrangement joins TRBV4-1 to TRBJ1-5, with a tentative D call TRBD1 (5 bases). The CDR3 is 15 amino acids. The germline V and J ends were trimmed by 4 bases and 2 bases, with 12 bases remaining between them. The V gene's germline CDR1 is MGHRA and CDR2 YSYEKL. The CDR3 sequence: CASSRLGLGNQPQHF. The CDR3 DNA sequence: TGCGCCAGCAGCCGATTGGGACTGGGCAATCAGCCCCAGCATTTT.

The chain recombines TRBV7-2 with TRBJ1-5, with D unclear. In germline, CDR1 is SGHTA, CDR2 FQGNSA. V gave up 1 base and J gave up 8 bases, with 6 bases separating them. The CDR3 runs to 12 residues. In DNA, the CDR3 is TGTGCCAGCAGCTTAGACTCCGAGCCCCAGCATTTT. Residues: CASSLDSEPQHF.

The chain carries TRBV6-5 and TRBJ1-4; maybe TRBD1 (5 bases). The germline V and J ends were trimmed by 3 bases and 6 bases, with 11 bases remaining between them. Germline V gene sequence: CDR1 MNHEY, CDR2 SVGAGI. The CDR3 is 14 residues long. The CDR3 sequence is CASSYRGADEKLFF. CDR3 DNA: TGTGCCAGCAGTTATCGAGGGGCGGATGAAAAACTGTTTTTT.

This clone has more than one count but fewer than ten. V and J are TRBV6-1 and TRBJ2-1; maybe TRBD2 (7 bases). V lost 0 bases to trimming and J lost 0 bases, with 18 bases between them. The germline CDR1 and CDR2 sequences are MNHNS and SASEGT. The CDR3 is 19 amino acids. This CDR3 reads CASSEALRGRDNSYNEQFF. In nucleotides, the CDR3 is TGTGCCAGCAGTGAAGCGCTTCGGGGGAGGGACAACTCCTACAATGAGCAGTTCTTC.

This clone was seen just once. The CDR3 DNA reads as TGTGCCAGCAGTTACTCTGGGACAGCTAGCAATCAGCCCCAGCATTTT. Its protein is CASSYSGTASNQPQHF. The V gene is TRBV6-6, the J gene TRBJ1-5; 7 bases align to TRBD1. This CDR3 is built from 16 residues. The J segment lost 0 bases and the V segment lost 0 bases, leaving 2 bases of the junction unmatched. Germline CDR1 reads MNHNY; CDR2 reads SVGAGI (reference sequence).

V is TRBV30 and J is TRBJ2-7; D remains unclear. V was clipped by 1 base and J by 5 bases, with 12 bases between them. The germline gives CDR1 GTSNPN, CDR2 SVGIG (reference sequence). The CDR3 loop spans 13 amino acids. CDR3 nucleotide sequence: TGTGCCTGGAGTGGGAATCAAGGCGACGAGCAGTACTTC. Translation gives CAWSGNQGDEQYF. Combining the CDR3 with reference TRBV30 and TRBJ2-7 gives the whole variable domain SQTIHQWPATLVQPVGSPLSLECTVEGTSNPNLYWYRQAAGRGLQLLFYSVGIGQISSEVPQNLSASRPQDRQFILSSKKLLLSDSGFYLCAWSGNQGDEQYFGPGTRLTVT.

This clone was recorded once. This rearrangement joins TRBV15 to TRBJ2-7; D uncertain. The germline V gene has CDR1 LNHNV and CDR2 YYDKDF (reference sequence). The CDR3 contains 13 residues. Trimming left V 1 base short and J 4 bases short, with 8 bases between. For the CDR3, the DNA is TGTGCCACCAGCAGAGGGTCTGATTACGAGCAGTACTTC. Encoded protein: CATSRGSDYEQYF.